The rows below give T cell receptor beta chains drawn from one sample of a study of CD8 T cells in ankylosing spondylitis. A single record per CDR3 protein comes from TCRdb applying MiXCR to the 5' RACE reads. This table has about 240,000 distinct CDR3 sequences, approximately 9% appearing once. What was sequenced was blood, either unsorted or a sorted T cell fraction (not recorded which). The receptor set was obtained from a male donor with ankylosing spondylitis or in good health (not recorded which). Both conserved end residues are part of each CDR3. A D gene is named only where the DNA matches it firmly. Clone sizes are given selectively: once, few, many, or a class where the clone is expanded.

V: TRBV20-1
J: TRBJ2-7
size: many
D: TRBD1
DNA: TGCAGTGCTTTAACAGGGGCCAGTCTGGACGAGCAGTACTTC
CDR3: CSALTGASLDEQYF

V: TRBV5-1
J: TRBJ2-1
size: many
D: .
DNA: TGCGCCAGCAGCCCGCCAGACGGGGGTGAGCAGTTCTTC
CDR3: CASSPPDGGEQFF

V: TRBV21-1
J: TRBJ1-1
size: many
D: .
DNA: TGTGCCAGCACCGAGGCCGCGAGGGGGCGAGGCACTGAAGCTTTCTTT
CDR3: CASTEAARGRGTEAFF

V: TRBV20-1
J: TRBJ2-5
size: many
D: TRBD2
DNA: TGCAGTGCTAGAGATAATCTAGCGGGAGTGGAAGAGACCCAGTACTTC
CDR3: CSARDNLAGVEETQYF

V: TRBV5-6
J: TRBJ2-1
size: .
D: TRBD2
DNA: TGTGCCAGCAGCCCGGCAGCGGGATTTACCTACAATGAGCAGTTCTTC
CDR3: CASSPAAGFTYNEQFF

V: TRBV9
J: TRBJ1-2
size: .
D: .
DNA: TGTGCCAGCAGCGATCCTAACTATGGCTACACCTTC
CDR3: CASSDPNYGYTF

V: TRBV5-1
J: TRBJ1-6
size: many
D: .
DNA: TGCGCCAGCAGCTTATCAGAGGGGCGGAATTCACCCCTCCACTTT
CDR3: CASSLSEGRNSPLHF

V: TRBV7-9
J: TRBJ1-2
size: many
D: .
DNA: TGTGCCAGCAGCTTCGGGGGGCGGCCTAACTATGGCTACACCTTC
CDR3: CASSFGGRPNYGYTF

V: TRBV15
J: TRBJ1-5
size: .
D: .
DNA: TGTGCCACCAGCAGAGATGGTGGGGGGGCTCGAGGCAATCAGCCCCAGCATTTT
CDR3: CATSRDGGGARGNQPQHF

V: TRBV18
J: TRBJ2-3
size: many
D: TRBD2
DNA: TGTGCCAGCTCACCACCGAACCTTCTACTAGCGGGTACCACAGATACGCAGTATTTT
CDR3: CASSPPNLLLAGTTDTQYF

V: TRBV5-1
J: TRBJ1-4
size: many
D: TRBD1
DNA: TGCGCCAGCAGCTTGGAGACAGGGGAGAATGAAAAACTGTTTTTT
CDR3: CASSLETGENEKLFF

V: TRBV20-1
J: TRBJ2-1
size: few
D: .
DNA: TGCAGTGCCTGGAGGGAGGAAGCCTACAATGAGCAGTTCTTC
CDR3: CSAWREEAYNEQFF

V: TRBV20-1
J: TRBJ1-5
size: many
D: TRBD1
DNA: TGCAGTGCCATCAGGCAGGGGGCCGATAATCAGCCCCAGCATTTT
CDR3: CSAIRQGADNQPQHF

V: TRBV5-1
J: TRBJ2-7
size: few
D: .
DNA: TGCGCCAGCAGCAGAGGACAGGTGGGGGGCGAGCAGTACTTC
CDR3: CASSRGQVGGEQYF

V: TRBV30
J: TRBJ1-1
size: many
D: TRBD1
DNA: TGTGCCTGGTTAGGGGGACAGGGGAACACTGAAGCTTTCTTT
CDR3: CAWLGGQGNTEAFF

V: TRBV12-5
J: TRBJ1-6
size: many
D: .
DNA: TGTGCTAGTGGCCACGATGGGGGGTCGAATTCACCCCTCCACTTT
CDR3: CASGHDGGSNSPLHF

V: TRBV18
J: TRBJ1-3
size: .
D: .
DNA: TGTGCCAGCTCACCCCGAAAAACGGGAGGAAACACCATATATTTT
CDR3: CASSPRKTGGNTIYF

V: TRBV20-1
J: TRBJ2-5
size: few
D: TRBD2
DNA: TGCAGTGCCACCGGGACTAGCGGGGCGGAGACCCAGTACTTC
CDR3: CSATGTSGAETQYF

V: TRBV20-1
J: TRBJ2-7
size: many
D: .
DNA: TGCAGTGCTCAGGGGCGCCTTGGCGACGAGCAGTACTTC
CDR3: CSAQGRLGDEQYF

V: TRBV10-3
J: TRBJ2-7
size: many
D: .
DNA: TGTGCCATCACCGATGTTCGAGGCGAGCAGTACTTC
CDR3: CAITDVRGEQYF

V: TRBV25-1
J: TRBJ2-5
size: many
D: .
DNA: TGTGCCAGCAGTTCGGAAGGGGAGACCCAGTACTTC
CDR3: CASSSEGETQYF

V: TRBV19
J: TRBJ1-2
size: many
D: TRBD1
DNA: TGTGCCAGTAGTCCCGGGACAGGCCCTTCCTATGGCTACACCTTC
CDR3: CASSPGTGPSYGYTF

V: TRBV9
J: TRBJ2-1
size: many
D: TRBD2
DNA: TGTGCCAGCAGCGTAGCCCGGCGCGGGAGGGACAATGAGCAGTTCTTC
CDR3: CASSVARRGRDNEQFF

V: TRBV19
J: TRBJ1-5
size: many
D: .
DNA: TGTGCCAGTAGTAAACGAGGAGGCAATCAGCCCCAGCATTTT
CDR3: CASSKRGGNQPQHF

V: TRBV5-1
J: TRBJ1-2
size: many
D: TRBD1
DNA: TGCGCCAGCAGCCTCCAACCGGGACAGGGATATGGCTACACCTTC
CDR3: CASSLQPGQGYGYTF

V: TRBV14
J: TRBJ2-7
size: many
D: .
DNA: TGTGCCAGCAGCCAAGCGGAATATTCCTACGAGCCGCAGTACTTC
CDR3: CASSQAEYSYEPQYF

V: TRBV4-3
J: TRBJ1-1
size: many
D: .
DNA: TGCGCCAGCAGCCAAGACGCAGGGGACAACACTGAAGCTTTCTTT
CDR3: CASSQDAGDNTEAFF

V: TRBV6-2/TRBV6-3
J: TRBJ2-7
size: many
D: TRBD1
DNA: TGTGCCAGCAACAGACAGGGAACCTACGAGCAGTACTTC
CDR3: CASNRQGTYEQYF

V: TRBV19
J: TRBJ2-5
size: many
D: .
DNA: TGTGCCAGTAGTATAGACTTTCAAGAGACCCAGTACTTC
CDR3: CASSIDFQETQYF

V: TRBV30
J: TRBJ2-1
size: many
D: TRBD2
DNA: TGTGCCTGGAGTGTACAGGGACTAGCGGGATTCCGGTCCAGTGAGCAGTTCTTC
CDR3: CAWSVQGLAGFRSSEQFF

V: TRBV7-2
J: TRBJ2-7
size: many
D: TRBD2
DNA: TGTGCCAGCAGCCAGGCTAGCGGAGACTACGAGCAGTACTTC
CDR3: CASSQASGDYEQYF

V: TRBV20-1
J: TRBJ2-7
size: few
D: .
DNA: TGCAGTGCCCTTGTGGGCGCTAGCTCCTACGAGCAGTACTTC
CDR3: CSALVGASSYEQYF

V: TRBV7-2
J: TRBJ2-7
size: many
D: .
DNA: TGTGCCAGCAGCTTAGTGGAGGGGACCTACGAGCAGTACTTC
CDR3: CASSLVEGTYEQYF

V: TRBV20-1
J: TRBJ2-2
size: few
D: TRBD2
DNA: TGCAGTGCTAGAAGGGGCGGGAGCGTCGGGGAGCTGTTTTTT
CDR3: CSARRGGSVGELFF